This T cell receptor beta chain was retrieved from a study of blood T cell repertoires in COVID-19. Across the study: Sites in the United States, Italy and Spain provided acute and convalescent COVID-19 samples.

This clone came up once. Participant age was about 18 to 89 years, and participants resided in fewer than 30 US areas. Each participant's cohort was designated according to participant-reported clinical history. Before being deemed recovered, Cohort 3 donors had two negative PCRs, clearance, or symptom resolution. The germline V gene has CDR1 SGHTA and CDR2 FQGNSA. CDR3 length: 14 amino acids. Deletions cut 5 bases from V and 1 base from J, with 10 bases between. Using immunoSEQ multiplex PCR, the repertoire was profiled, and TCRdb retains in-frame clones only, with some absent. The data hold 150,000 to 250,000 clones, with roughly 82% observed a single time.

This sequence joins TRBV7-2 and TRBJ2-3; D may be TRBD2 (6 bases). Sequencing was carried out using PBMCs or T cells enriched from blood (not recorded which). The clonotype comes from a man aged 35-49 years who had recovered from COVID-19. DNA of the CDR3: TGTGCCAGCAGCGCCCCGGGGGGCACAGATACGCAGTATTTT. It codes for CASSAPGGTDTQYF.